A selection of T cell receptor beta chains follows, all from one sample in a study of cytomegalovirus exposure and HLA in healthy donors. Generated by immunoSEQ multiplex PCR, the TCRdb table keeps only in-frame clones and is missing some. Of 160,000 or so clones in the sample, about two thirds were seen once. The specimen sequenced was PBMCs. The receptor source for this set is a young woman in good health and CMV-seronegative. The CDR3 runs from the conserved cysteine through the conserved F or W. The D gene is left open where the match is weak. Clone size is shown for a subset of rows, as once, few, many or a class of expanded clone.

v_gene: TRBV7-2; j_gene: TRBJ2-5; abundance: NA; d_gene: TRBD2; len: 15; CDR3nt: TGTGCCAGCAGCTTAGGACTAGCGGGTCGAGAGACCCAGTACTTC; CDR3aa: CASSLGLAGRETQYF
v_gene: TRBV10-3; j_gene: TRBJ1-5; abundance: NA; d_gene: TRBD1; len: 14; CDR3nt: TGTGCCATCAGCCCGACAGGGGATATCCAGCCCCAGCATTTT; CDR3aa: CAISPTGDIQPQHF
v_gene: TRBV7-2; j_gene: TRBJ2-7; abundance: NA; d_gene: NA; len: 14; CDR3nt: TGTGCCAGCAGCCTCAAGGGGATTCACTACGAGCAGTACTTC; CDR3aa: CASSLKGIHYEQYF
v_gene: TRBV19; j_gene: TRBJ1-2; abundance: NA; d_gene: NA; len: 15; CDR3nt: TGTGCCAGTAGCTACGATGGACGGGGAATATATGGCTACACCTTC; CDR3aa: CASSYDGRGIYGYTF
v_gene: TRBV6-5; j_gene: TRBJ1-1; abundance: NA; d_gene: TRBD1; len: 15; CDR3nt: TGTGCCAGCAGTTACATCCGGGACAGGGGAGCTGAAGCTTTCTTT; CDR3aa: CASSYIRDRGAEAFF
v_gene: TRBV6-1; j_gene: TRBJ2-1; abundance: NA; d_gene: NA; len: 13; CDR3nt: TGTGCCAGCAGTGAAGCCCCAGGCAGTGAGCAGTTCTTC; CDR3aa: CASSEAPGSEQFF
v_gene: TRBV30; j_gene: TRBJ1-1; abundance: NA; d_gene: NA; len: 13; CDR3nt: TGTGCCTGGTCGGCACAGGTGAACACTGAAGCTTTCTTT; CDR3aa: CAWSAQVNTEAFF
v_gene: TRBV10-3; j_gene: TRBJ1-1; abundance: few; d_gene: NA; len: 14; CDR3nt: TGTGCCATCAGCGTGGAGGGCTTTGGTACTGAAGCTTTCTTT; CDR3aa: CAISVEGFGTEAFF
v_gene: TRBV15; j_gene: TRBJ1-1; abundance: NA; d_gene: NA; len: 14; CDR3nt: TGTGCCACCAGCAGGGCACATTGGAACACTGAAGCTTTCTTT; CDR3aa: CATSRAHWNTEAFF
v_gene: TRBV15; j_gene: TRBJ1-5; abundance: NA; d_gene: TRBD1; len: 15; CDR3nt: TGTGCCACCAGCCAGAGGACAGGGGGTATTCAGCCCCAGCATTTT; CDR3aa: CATSQRTGGIQPQHF
v_gene: TRBV4-2; j_gene: TRBJ1-1; abundance: NA; d_gene: TRBD1; len: 14; CDR3nt: TGTGCCAGCAGCCTCCGGGACAGGGACACTGAAGCTTTCTTT; CDR3aa: CASSLRDRDTEAFF
v_gene: TRBV6-1; j_gene: TRBJ2-7; abundance: once; d_gene: NA; len: 12; CDR3nt: TGTGCCAGCAAAGCAGGGGTTTACGAGCAGTACTTC; CDR3aa: CASKAGVYEQYF
v_gene: TRBV2; j_gene: TRBJ2-1; abundance: NA; d_gene: NA; len: 16; CDR3nt: TGTGCCAGCAGTGAAGCCCTACCGAGCTCCTACAATGAGCAGTTCTTC; CDR3aa: CASSEALPSSYNEQFF
v_gene: TRBV2; j_gene: TRBJ2-7; abundance: NA; d_gene: NA; len: 12; CDR3nt: TGTGCCAGTTTCGCCAGGGGACACGAGCAGTACTTC; CDR3aa: CASFARGHEQYF
v_gene: TRBV4-1; j_gene: TRBJ1-5; abundance: NA; d_gene: NA; len: 16; CDR3nt: TGCGCCAGCAGCCAAGAACCTTGGCAGGTCAATCAGCCCCAGCATTTT; CDR3aa: CASSQEPWQVNQPQHF
v_gene: TRBV7-9; j_gene: TRBJ2-5; abundance: NA; d_gene: TRBD2; len: 16; CDR3nt: TGTGCCAGCAGCTCTCTAGCGGGAGGGGGTGGGGAGACCCAGTACTTC; CDR3aa: CASSSLAGGGGETQYF
v_gene: TRBV2; j_gene: TRBJ2-2; abundance: NA; d_gene: TRBD2; len: 17; CDR3nt: TGTGCCAGCAGGATGGGACTAGCGGGGGAGAACACCGGGGAGCTGTTTTTT; CDR3aa: CASRMGLAGENTGELFF
v_gene: TRBV7-9; j_gene: TRBJ2-2; abundance: few; d_gene: NA; len: 15; CDR3nt: TGTGCCAGCAGCTTTAGGCAGGGTGCCACCGGGGAGCTGTTTTTT; CDR3aa: CASSFRQGATGELFF
v_gene: TRBV9; j_gene: TRBJ2-7; abundance: NA; d_gene: TRBD2; len: 14; CDR3nt: TGTGCCAGCAGCCCGGGACTAGCCCACCGCGAGCAGTACTTC; CDR3aa: CASSPGLAHREQYF
v_gene: TRBV7-2; j_gene: TRBJ2-1; abundance: NA; d_gene: NA; len: 13; CDR3nt: TGTGCCAGCATAGGTCCCGTAGCAGGGTCGGGGTTCTTC; CDR3aa: CASIGPVAGSGFF
v_gene: TRBV7-9; j_gene: TRBJ2-5; abundance: once; d_gene: TRBD1; len: 19; CDR3nt: TGTGCCAGCAGCGAAAAAGCAAGACCGGGACAGGGGCGCGGAGAGACCCAGTACTTC; CDR3aa: CASSEKARPGQGRGETQYF
v_gene: TRBV29-1; j_gene: TRBJ2-5; abundance: NA; d_gene: TRBD1; len: 15; CDR3nt: TGCGGCGTTGAAGGGGGACAGGTAAACCAAGAGACCCAGTACTTC; CDR3aa: CGVEGGQVNQETQYF
v_gene: TRBV4-2; j_gene: TRBJ2-7; abundance: NA; d_gene: NA; len: 13; CDR3nt: TGTGCCAGCAGCCAAGTTGATTTCTACGAGCAGTACTTC; CDR3aa: CASSQVDFYEQYF
v_gene: TRBV4-1; j_gene: TRBJ1-4; abundance: few; d_gene: NA; len: 16; CDR3nt: TGCGCCAGCAGCCAAGAACGGGGTGGACTCGATGAAAAACTGTTTTTT; CDR3aa: CASSQERGGLDEKLFF
v_gene: TRBV2; j_gene: TRBJ1-1; abundance: NA; d_gene: TRBD1; len: 15; CDR3nt: TGTGCCAGCACCAAAAGGACAGGGTCCGGGGCTGAAGCTTTCTTT; CDR3aa: CASTKRTGSGAEAFF
v_gene: TRBV29-1; j_gene: TRBJ2-7; abundance: NA; d_gene: NA; len: 14; CDR3nt: TGCAGCGTAGCTGGACAGTTGAGCTCCTACGAGCAGTACTTC; CDR3aa: CSVAGQLSSYEQYF
v_gene: TRBV29-1; j_gene: TRBJ2-7; abundance: few; d_gene: TRBD1; len: 13; CDR3nt: TGCAGCGTTGAGGACAGGGGTGCCTACGAGCAGTACTTC; CDR3aa: CSVEDRGAYEQYF
v_gene: TRBV5-4; j_gene: TRBJ2-3; abundance: NA; d_gene: NA; len: 13; CDR3nt: TGTGCCAGCAGCTTCCAGGGTGCAGATACGCAGTATTTT; CDR3aa: CASSFQGADTQYF
v_gene: TRBV6-1; j_gene: TRBJ1-5; abundance: NA; d_gene: NA; len: 15; CDR3nt: TGTGCCAGCAGGAGGGACACCTATAGCAATCAGCCCCAGCATTTT; CDR3aa: CASRRDTYSNQPQHF
v_gene: TRBV7-2; j_gene: TRBJ2-1; abundance: NA; d_gene: NA; len: 17; CDR3nt: TGTGCCAGCAGCTTAACGTTTACGGTTTACAGTTTAGATGAGCAGTTCTTC; CDR3aa: CASSLTFTVYSLDEQFF
v_gene: TRBV15; j_gene: TRBJ1-5; abundance: once; d_gene: TRBD1; len: 15; CDR3nt: TGTGCCACCAGCAGAGGGACAGGGGAATATCAGCCCCAGCATTTT; CDR3aa: CATSRGTGEYQPQHF
v_gene: TRBV6-6; j_gene: TRBJ1-2; abundance: NA; d_gene: NA; len: 13; CDR3nt: TGTGCCAGCAGTTACTACACAGGGCCCGGCTACACCTTC; CDR3aa: CASSYYTGPGYTF
v_gene: TRBV2; j_gene: TRBJ2-3; abundance: once; d_gene: NA; len: 13; CDR3nt: TGTGCCAGCAGGCTGGGCCGCACAGATACGCAGTATTTT; CDR3aa: CASRLGRTDTQYF
v_gene: TRBV7-2; j_gene: TRBJ2-1; abundance: NA; d_gene: TRBD2; len: 16; CDR3nt: TGTGCCAGCAGCTGGTCCGGGGCGGGAGGACACAATGAGCAGTTCTTC; CDR3aa: CASSWSGAGGHNEQFF
v_gene: TRBV19; j_gene: TRBJ1-6; abundance: NA; d_gene: TRBD1; len: 15; CDR3nt: TGTGCCAGTAGTATCACAGGGGCTCGGAATTCACCCCTCCACTTT; CDR3aa: CASSITGARNSPLHF
v_gene: TRBV7-6; j_gene: TRBJ1-3; abundance: NA; d_gene: NA; len: 15; CDR3nt: TGTGCCAGCAGCAATGGACAGTCCTCTGGAAACACCATATATTTT; CDR3aa: CASSNGQSSGNTIYF
v_gene: TRBV2; j_gene: TRBJ1-1; abundance: NA; d_gene: NA; len: 16; CDR3nt: TGTGCCAGCAGTAGAGGACACTATGGAATGAACACTGAAGCTTTCTTT; CDR3aa: CASSRGHYGMNTEAFF
v_gene: TRBV5-4; j_gene: TRBJ2-1; abundance: few; d_gene: NA; len: 15; CDR3nt: TGTGCCAGCAGCTTGGTGGGAGATCGGTACAATGAGCAGTTCTTC; CDR3aa: CASSLVGDRYNEQFF
v_gene: TRBV2; j_gene: TRBJ2-2; abundance: NA; d_gene: TRBD1; len: 14; CDR3nt: TGTGCCAGCAGGCCCGGACAGGGCCCCGGGGAGCTGTTTTTT; CDR3aa: CASRPGQGPGELFF
v_gene: TRBV9; j_gene: TRBJ1-5; abundance: NA; d_gene: NA; len: 15; CDR3nt: TGTGCCAGCAGCGTAGGCGATTATAGCAATCAGCCCCAGCATTTT; CDR3aa: CASSVGDYSNQPQHF
v_gene: TRBV6-5; j_gene: TRBJ2-7; abundance: NA; d_gene: NA; len: 14; CDR3nt: TGTGCCAGCAGCTTTGGTGGGCAGTCCTACGAGCAGTACTTC; CDR3aa: CASSFGGQSYEQYF
v_gene: TRBV5-6; j_gene: TRBJ2-7; abundance: NA; d_gene: NA; len: 14; CDR3nt: TGTGCCAGCAGCACCAGGGGACATGCCTACGAGCAGTACTTC; CDR3aa: CASSTRGHAYEQYF
v_gene: TRBV4-2; j_gene: TRBJ1-2; abundance: few; d_gene: NA; len: 15; CDR3nt: TGTGCCAGCAGCCAAGAAATACCGGGGGTGACTGGCTACACCTTC; CDR3aa: CASSQEIPGVTGYTF
v_gene: TRBV7-9; j_gene: TRBJ1-1; abundance: NA; d_gene: NA; len: 16; CDR3nt: TGTGCCAGCACCCAGGGGATCGGGGACCCACGTGGGGAAGCTTTCTTT; CDR3aa: CASTQGIGDPRGEAFF
v_gene: TRBV5-1; j_gene: TRBJ2-1; abundance: few; d_gene: TRBD1; len: 14; CDR3nt: TGCGCCAGCAGTTCCGGGACAGGGGAGGGGGAGCAGTTCTTC; CDR3aa: CASSSGTGEGEQFF